These T cell receptor beta chains were read from a single sample in a study of cytomegalovirus exposure and HLA in healthy donors. The protocol was immunoSEQ multiplex PCR, while the TCRdb copy is restricted to in-frame clones and leaves out a portion. Of 150,000 or so clones in the sample, about 90% were seen once. Sequencing was carried out using PBMCs. The receptors shown here come from a woman in her 30s in good health and CMV-seropositive. The CDR3 runs from the conserved cysteine through the conserved F or W. Fields, in order: J gene, D gene, V gene, clone size, CDR3 protein, CDR3 DNA. D genes are given only for firm matches. For some rows the clone size is stated as once, few or many, or as a class when expanded; others skip it.

>TRBJ1-1|.|TRBV19|.
CASSIFGGANTEAFF
TGTGCCAGTAGTATTTTCGGGGGGGCGAACACTGAAGCTTTCTTT
>TRBJ2-2|.|TRBV11-2|.
CASSPERAPTTGELFF
TGTGCCAGCAGCCCCGAGAGGGCTCCGACCACCGGGGAGCTGTTTTTT
>TRBJ2-5|TRBD2|TRBV7-7|.
CASSLGLAGTGSTQYF
TGTGCTAGCAGCTTAGGGCTAGCGGGTACGGGGTCGACCCAGTACTTC
>TRBJ2-5|TRBD2|TRBV28|.
CASCRLADQETQYF
TGTGCCAGCTGCAGACTAGCGGATCAAGAGACCCAGTACTTC
>TRBJ2-3|TRBD1|TRBV29-1|.
CSVDSWTGSTDTQYF
TGCAGCGTTGACTCCTGGACAGGTAGCACAGATACGCAGTATTTT
>TRBJ2-5|TRBD2|TRBV11-1|.
CASSPGTSGRWAETQYF
TGTGCCAGCAGCCCCGGGACTAGCGGGAGGTGGGCAGAGACCCAGTACTTC
>TRBJ2-1|TRBD2|TRBV4-1|.
CASSQGQRESNEQFF
TGCGCCAGCAGCCAAGGACAGCGGGAGTCAAATGAGCAGTTCTTC
>TRBJ1-5|.|TRBV28|once
CASYPSGNQPQHF
TGTGCCAGCTATCCATCGGGCAATCAGCCCCAGCATTTT
>TRBJ2-6|.|TRBV10-3|.
CAIHGGQGANVLTF
TGTGCCATCCACGGGGGGCAAGGGGCCAACGTCCTGACTTTC
>TRBJ2-7|.|TRBV5-1|.
CASSLAIPGEQYF
TGCGCCAGCAGCTTGGCCATTCCGGGGGAGCAGTACTTC
>TRBJ1-3|TRBD1|TRBV7-8|.
CASSILQGAGSGNTIYF
TGTGCCAGCAGCATTTTACAGGGGGCCGGCTCTGGAAACACCATATATTTT
>TRBJ2-7|TRBD1|TRBV4-1|few
CASSQDQDRAEEQYF
TGCGCCAGCAGCCAAGATCAAGACAGGGCTGAAGAGCAGTACTTC
>TRBJ1-1|.|TRBV5-1|.
CASSWEPNPNTEAFF
TGCGCCAGCAGCTGGGAGCCAAACCCGAACACTGAAGCTTTCTTT
>TRBJ1-6|.|TRBV13|.
CASSPGRGPLHF
TGTGCCAGCAGCCCTGGTAGAGGGCCCCTCCACTTT
>TRBJ2-3|.|TRBV6-1|.
CASMTQTDTQYF
TGTGCCAGCATGACACAGACAGATACGCAGTATTTT
>TRBJ1-2|TRBD1|TRBV5-4|.
CASSHPGQPAEDYGYTF
TGTGCCAGCAGCCACCCGGGACAGCCAGCCGAAGATTATGGCTACACCTTC
>TRBJ2-7|TRBD1|TRBV28|.
CASSLVGTASYEQYF
TGTGCCAGCAGTTTAGTGGGGACAGCTTCCTACGAGCAGTACTTC
>TRBJ1-2|.|TRBV7-9|.
CASSLPGPGDGYTF
TGTGCCAGCAGCTTACCGGGCCCGGGGGACGGCTACACCTTC
>TRBJ1-3|TRBD1|TRBV28|.
CASRGDRGYGNTIYF
TGTGCCAGCAGAGGCGACAGGGGTTACGGAAACACCATATATTTT
>TRBJ2-7|TRBD1|TRBV27|.
CASSVGQGYEQYF
TGTGCCAGCAGCGTTGGACAGGGATACGAGCAGTACTTC
>TRBJ1-6|.|TRBV9|.
CASSKGGGPYNSPLHF
TGTGCCAGCAGCAAGGGGGGGGGTCCATATAATTCACCCCTCCACTTT
>TRBJ2-5|TRBD2|TRBV5-4|.
CASSGSGGRQETQYF
TGTGCCAGCAGCGGTAGCGGGGGGAGACAAGAGACCCAGTACTTC
>TRBJ2-5|TRBD2|TRBV2|once
CASSERRGAGETQYF
TGTGCCAGCAGTGAACGGCGGGGGGCCGGGGAGACCCAGTACTTC